Included here is one TCR beta chain sequence, with context. This record comes from a study of T cells in Graves' hyperthyroidism and ophthalmopathy. The TCR beta CDR3 regions underwent amplification using RNA transcripts as the source. The HTBI primer set drove a first-round RT-PCR of the TCR CDR3. From the multiplex PCR reads, TCRdb called clonotypes with MiXCR, one entry per CDR3 protein. The table lists a few hundred thousand distinct CDR3 sequences, 46% of them singletons. Graves' hyperthyroidism was deemed stable absent ophthalmopathy progression within 18 months. Not enrolled were patients with uncontrolled infection, other autoimmune disease, pregnancy or lactation. V was clipped by 6 bases and J by 1 base, with 19 bases between them. Germline V gene sequence: CDR1 MNHEY, CDR2 SMNVEV (reference sequence). The CDR3 is made up of 18 amino acids.

The source of this sequence is a woman younger than 35 with Graves' hyperthyroidism. This sequence joins TRBV27 and TRBJ1-6, with a tentative D call TRBD1 (5 bases). Sequenced input: peripheral blood or thyroid tissue (not recorded which). The CDR3 is CASRLRQSKGSYNSPLHF. CDR3 bases: TGTGCCAGCAGGCTACGACAGTCTAAGGGTTCCTATAATTCACCCCTCCACTTT.